The 22 T cell receptor beta chains listed next were all sequenced from one sample in a study of cytomegalovirus exposure and HLA in healthy donors. The PCR made use of 60 Vbeta and 13 Jbeta primers. TCRdb's copy holds only in-frame clones and misses some; the assay was immunoSEQ multiplex PCR. The sample carries 95,000 to 100,000 clones, approximately 76% recorded once. The sequencing sample was made of PBMCs. All receptors come from a woman in her fifties or sixties in good health and CMV-seropositive.

The chain employs TRBV28 and TRBJ2-1, with 11 nucleotides matching TRBD2. With V trimmed by 6 bases and J by 4 bases, 2 bases remained unmatched. The CDR3 length is 14 residues. The germline V gene encodes CDR1 MDHEN and CDR2 SYDVKM. The CDR3 protein is CASRGLAEYNEQFF. The CDR3 region has the DNA TGTGCCAGCAGGGGACTAGCGGAGTACAATGAGCAGTTCTTC.

V usage is TRBV4-1 and J usage is TRBJ2-5; 11 nucleotides agree with TRBD1. Germline V lookup: CDR1 MGHRA, CDR2 YSYEKL. V lost 2 bases and J lost 3; bases outside the gene matches: 17. The CDR3 runs to 20 residues. CDR3 protein: CASSQFPRTGGAGSEETQYF. The CDR3 bases are TGCGCCAGCAGCCAATTCCCCCGGACAGGGGGCGCCGGTTCGGAAGAGACCCAGTACTTC.

The rearrangement links TRBV28 to TRBJ1-3; perhaps TRBD1 as D (6 bases). Trimming stripped 7 bases from V and 0 bases from J, with 16 bases between. The germline gives CDR1 MDHEN, CDR2 SYDVKM. The CDR3 consists of 16 residues. CDR3 amino acids: CASKKGHSNSGNTIYF. CDR3 nucleotides: TGTGCCAGCAAGAAGGGACATTCCAACTCTGGAAACACCATATATTTT.

Points on this clone: Without the conserved terminal phenylalanine or tryptophan, this CDR3 likely stems from a read error. The DNA is omitted, as the CDR3 cannot be located on it reliably, and the CDR3 follows TCRdb's listing. This chain links TRBV20-1 with TRBJ1-2; the table gives TRBD1 as D, unverified against the DNA. The CDR3 extends over 11 residues, inclusive of both ends. Germline lookup yields CDR1 DFQATT and CDR2 SNEGSKA (reference sequence). The CDR3 loop reads CSASDGTGRSL.

The rearrangement uses TRBV27 and TRBJ2-2; TRBD2 matches 8 bases. The J segment lost 4 bases and the V segment lost 5 bases, leaving 12 bases of the junction unmatched. The length of the CDR3 is 17 residues. Germline CDR1 MNHEY, CDR2 SMNVEV (reference sequence). CDR3 protein: CASSHPSGHVGTGELFF. DNA of the CDR3: TGTGCCAGCAGTCATCCTAGCGGGCACGTAGGCACCGGGGAGCTGTTTTTT.

The chain is built from TRBV30 and TRBJ2-7, with 8 nucleotides matching TRBD2. The trim removed 0 bases at V and 5 bases at J, leaving 6 bases unmatched. CDR3 length: 14 residues. CDR1 and CDR2 (germline): GTSNPN, SVGIG (reference sequence). CDR3 in amino acids: CAWSVGLAPHEQYF. In DNA, the CDR3 is TGTGCCTGGAGTGTAGGACTAGCTCCCCACGAGCAGTACTTC.

The CDR3 DNA sequence: TGTGCCAGTAGATCAGGGTTTTACACTGAAGCTTTCTTT. It encodes CASRSGFYTEAFF. The genes are TRBV19 and TRBJ1-1; a possible D gene is TRBD1 (5 bases). V was clipped by 6 bases and J by 3 bases, with 11 bases between them. The CDR3 is 13 residues long. Germline CDR1 and CDR2: LNHDA and SQIVND (reference sequence).

The chain couples TRBV7-2 to TRBJ2-1, with D maybe TRBD1 (5 bases). The V and J ends lost 5 bases and 8 bases respectively, with 22 bases between them. The CDR3 consists of 16 residues. Germline CDR1 and CDR2: SGHTA and FQGNSA. In DNA, the CDR3 is TGTGCCAGCAGCCCCCGAGGTCGTGGGGCTATCGATGAGCAGTTCTTC. As protein: CASSPRGRGAIDEQFF.

This clone has more than one count but fewer than ten. This sequence joins TRBV5-4 and TRBJ1-2, with 7 nucleotides matching TRBD1. The CDR3 covers 14 residues. The V gene end was trimmed by 4 bases and the J gene end by 4 bases; junction bases not matched to a gene: 7. Germline CDR1 reads SGHNT; CDR2 reads YYREEE (reference sequence). CDR3 protein: CASSIQQGTYGYTF. In DNA, the CDR3 is TGTGCCAGCAGCATACAACAGGGGACCTATGGCTACACCTTC.

The V gene is TRBV20-1, the J gene TRBJ1-1; the match to TRBD1 covers 10 bases. The CDR3 is made up of 11 amino acids. Germline V CDR1 and CDR2: DFQATT, SNEGSKA (reference sequence). The J segment lost 6 bases and the V segment lost 6 bases, leaving 1 base of the junction unmatched. The CDR3, as DNA: TGCAGTGCGGGGACAGGGGCTGAAGCTTTCTTT. Translating gives CSAGTGAEAFF.

The gene calls are TRBV5-1 and TRBJ2-7; D is perhaps TRBD1 (5 bases). The CDR3 runs to 13 residues. Germline-derived CDR1 and CDR2 are SGHRS and YFSETQ. With 5 bases removed from V and 6 bases from J, the gap between germline ends came to 15 bases. The DNA of the CDR3 is TGCGCCAGCAGTCAGCAACAGGCCTCCGAGCAGTACTTC. This sequence encodes CASSQQQASEQYF.

The chain has TRBV7-2 and TRBJ2-1; D not certain. Germline loops: CDR1 SGHTA, CDR2 FQGNSA. The CDR3 runs 15 residues. Between the trimmed V and J ends, which lost 2 bases and 3 bases, there was a span of 11 bases. The CDR3 region has the DNA TGTGCCAGCAGCTTACGCAGTAATAACTACAATGAGCAGTTCTTC. This encodes CASSLRSNNYNEQFF.

The V gene is TRBV6-4, the J gene TRBJ2-1; weak D call: TRBD2 (5 bases). The germline CDR1 and CDR2 sequences are MRHNA and SNTAGT. The V end lost 8 bases, the J end lost 3 bases, and 17 bases lay between the germline ends. CDR3 length equals 15 residues. The DNA of the CDR3 is TGTGCCAGCGCTGAGGACTGGACTGACTACAATGAGCAGTTCTTC. Its protein is CASAEDWTDYNEQFF.

This clone was found once. This chain links TRBV28 with TRBJ2-7, with D tentatively TRBD1 (6 bases). V lost 8 bases and J lost 0, with 14 bases in between. The CDR3 covers 14 residues. Per the germline V gene, CDR1 is MDHEN and CDR2 is SYDVKM. Here the CDR3 reads CASSGVVSSYEQYF. CDR3 DNA sequence: TGTGCCAGCTCAGGGGTAGTAAGCTCCTACGAGCAGTACTTC.

V usage is TRBV5-5 and J usage is TRBJ2-7; 7 positions match TRBD2. Germline CDR1 is SGHKS and CDR2 is YYEKEE (reference sequence). The CDR3 contains 15 residues. V shed 2 bases, J shed 0 bases, and the junction held 5 bases outside the gene matches. The DNA for the CDR3 is TGTGCCAGCAGCTTAGCGGGGTCCTTCTCCTACGAGCAGTACTTC. This codes for CASSLAGSFSYEQYF.

About this clone: One end of the junction fails to match germline, which may point to a read error. The rearrangement links TRBV7-7 to TRBJ2-7; D ambiguous. This CDR3 region has 14 residues. Per germline, CDR1 SSHAT and CDR2 FNYEAQ (reference sequence). Here the CDR3 DNA reads TGTGCTAGCAGCCCCTCCACTCGCTCCTACGAGCAGTACTTC. Amino acid sequence: CASSPSTRSYEQYF.

The sample holds one count of this clone. The chain uses TRBV29-1 and TRBJ2-5; D is possibly TRBD2 (5 bases). With the DNA end fitting TRBJ2-7 better, the J assignment may be wrong. The CDR3 runs to 13 residues. Germline CDR1 is SQVTM and CDR2 is ANQGSEA. The CDR3 region has the DNA TGCAGCTGGAGAGGAGGCCCATTGAACGAGCAGTACTTC. Its translation is CSWRGGPLNEQYF.

J is TRBJ1-1 and V is TRBV5-4; 8 nucleotides align to TRBD1. V lost 5 bases, J lost 3 bases, and 9 bases stayed unmatched. The CDR3 is 15 amino acids. Germline V CDR1 and CDR2: SGHNT, YYREEE (reference sequence). CDR3 in amino acids: CASRTAGGADTEAFF. The CDR3 region has the DNA TGTGCCAGCAGGACGGCAGGGGGCGCCGACACTGAAGCTTTCTTT. Full variable domain (remainder filled in from reference TRBV5-4 and TRBJ1-1): ETGVTQSPTHLIKTRGQQVTLRCSSQSGHNTVSWYQQALGQGPQFIFQYYREEENGRGNFPPRFSGLQFPNYSSELNVNALELDDSALYLCASRTAGGADTEAFFGQGTRLTVV.

Of note for this clone: No conserved phenylalanine or tryptophan ends this CDR3, so it is likely a read error. It is unclear where the CDR3 begins or ends on the DNA, so no DNA is shown, and the CDR3 is as TCRdb lists it. The V and J genes are TRBV21-1 and TRBJ1-1; the D segment call TRBD1 is taken from the table without a DNA check. TRBV21-1 is a documented pseudogene. The CDR3 spans 12 residues, counting both ends. The chain's CDR3 is CASTTRRDSGLV.

This clone has a handful of counts. The chain has TRBV6-5 and TRBJ2-1; 7 bases align to TRBD2. Trimming removed 7 bases from V and 9 bases from J; junction bases left unmatched: 9. Per germline, CDR1 MNHEY and CDR2 SVGAGI. There are 13 residues in the CDR3. The CDR3 here is CASMGGRAPEQFF. DNA of the CDR3: TGTGCCAGCATGGGGGGGAGGGCCCCTGAGCAGTTCTTC.

This clone was counted once. This rearrangement joins TRBV14 to TRBJ1-1; TRBD1 might be the D (5 bases). The germline V gene has CDR1 SGHDN and CDR2 FVKESK. Trimming stripped 4 bases from V and 4 bases from J, with 13 bases between. This CDR3 has 14 amino acids. The CDR3 coding sequence is TGTGCCAGCAGCCTGCAGGGATTCGCCACTGAAGCTTTCTTT. Its translation: CASSLQGFATEAFF.

This chain joins TRBV19 and TRBJ2-7; D might be TRBD2 (5 bases). Germline CDR1 is LNHDA and CDR2 is SQIVND (reference sequence). The CDR3 is made up of 12 amino acids. The V and J ends lost 5 bases and 5 bases respectively, with 10 bases between them. CDR3 coding DNA: TGTGCCAGTAGTCGCCCGGGGAACGAGCAGTACTTC. This translates into CASSRPGNEQYF.